This TCR beta chain stems from a study of OX40 agonist ivuxolimab in advanced cancers. Study-wide context: The eligibility criteria allowed prior anti-PD-1, anti-PD-L1 or anti-CTLA-4 therapy, and approximately 38% had some.

Notes on this clone: Its antigen is as yet unknown.

Here immunoSEQ multiplex PCR was the method, and the copy in TCRdb shows in-frame clones only, minus some. Of 95,000 to 100,000 clones listed, 90% are singletons. The CDR3 runs 14 residues. The V end lost 5 bases, the J end lost 2 bases, and 13 bases lay between the germline ends. The germline gives CDR1 MNHEY, CDR2 SVGAGI. Blood specimens came from baseline, cycle 4 day 1, and cycle 7 day 1. Findings and limits, study-wide: No antigen was identified for the clonally expanded peripheral T cells. Blood T cells, both CD4+ and CD8+, expanded clonally by week 6 at 0.1 to 3.0 mg/kg.

This sample comprised CD4+ or CD8+ T cells sorted from blood, obtained in a trial of the OX40 agonist ivuxolimab. The clonotype was recovered from an adult with an advanced solid tumor such as melanoma, head and neck, liver or kidney cancer. The chain has TRBV6-5 and TRBJ2-7; D uncertain. CDR3 region: CASSSRVSTYEQYF. The CDR3 DNA reads TGTGCCAGCAGTAGCAGAGTTAGCACCTACGAGCAGTACTTC.